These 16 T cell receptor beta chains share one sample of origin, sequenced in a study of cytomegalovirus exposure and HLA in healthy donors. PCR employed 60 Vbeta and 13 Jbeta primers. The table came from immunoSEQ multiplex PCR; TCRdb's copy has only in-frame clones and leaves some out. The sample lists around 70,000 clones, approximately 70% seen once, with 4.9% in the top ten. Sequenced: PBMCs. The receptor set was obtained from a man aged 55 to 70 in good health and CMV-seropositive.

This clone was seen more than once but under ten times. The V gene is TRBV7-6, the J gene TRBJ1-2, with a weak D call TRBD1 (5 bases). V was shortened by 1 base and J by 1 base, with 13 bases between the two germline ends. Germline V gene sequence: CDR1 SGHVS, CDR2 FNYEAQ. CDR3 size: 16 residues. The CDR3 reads CASSLGQGINNYGYTF. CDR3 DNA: TGTGCCAGCAGCTTAGGGCAGGGCATTAATAACTATGGCTACACCTTC.

The CDR3 region has the DNA TGTGCCACCAGCAGAGAGGGGGGAACGACTGAAGCTTTCTTT. Protein product: CATSREGGTTEAFF. The V call is TRBV15, the J call TRBJ1-1; weak D call: TRBD1 (5 bases). This CDR3 region has 14 residues. Trimming cost V 0 bases and J 5 bases, with 10 bases left between them. CDR1 is LNHNV and CDR2 is YYDKDF in the germline V gene (reference sequence).

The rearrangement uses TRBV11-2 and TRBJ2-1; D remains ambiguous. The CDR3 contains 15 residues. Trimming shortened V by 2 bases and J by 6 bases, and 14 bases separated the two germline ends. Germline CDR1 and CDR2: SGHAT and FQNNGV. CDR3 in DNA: TGTGCCAGCAGCTTAATTGTTGGTGGGCGCAATGAGCAGTTCTTC. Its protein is CASSLIVGGRNEQFF. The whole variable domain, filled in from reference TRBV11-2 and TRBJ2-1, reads EAGVAQSPRYKIIEKRQSVAFWCNPISGHATLYWYQQILGQGPKLLIQFQNNGVVDDSQLPKDRFSAERLKGVDSTLKIQPAKLEDSAVYLCASSLIVGGRNEQFFGPGTRLTVL.

CDR3 nucleotides: TGTGCCTGGAGCCCGGGACTACGAGAGACCCAGTACTTC. This gives the protein CAWSPGLRETQYF. The chain is built from TRBV30 and TRBJ2-5; TRBD2 agrees at 7 bases. The CDR3 runs to 13 residues. The germline gives CDR1 GTSNPN, CDR2 SVGIG (reference sequence). V gave up 3 bases and J gave up 4 bases; unmatched junction bases: 5.

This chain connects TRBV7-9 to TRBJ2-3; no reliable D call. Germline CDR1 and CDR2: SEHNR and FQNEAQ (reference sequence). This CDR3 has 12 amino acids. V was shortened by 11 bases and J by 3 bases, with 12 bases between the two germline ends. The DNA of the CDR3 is TGTGCCCTCGGTCTACCGACAGATACGCAGTATTTT. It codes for CALGLPTDTQYF.

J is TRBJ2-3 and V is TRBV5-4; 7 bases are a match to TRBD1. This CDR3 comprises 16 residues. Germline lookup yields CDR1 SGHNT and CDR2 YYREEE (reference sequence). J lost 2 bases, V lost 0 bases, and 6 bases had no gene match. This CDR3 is CASSLAVTGTTDTQYF. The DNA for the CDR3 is TGTGCCAGCAGCTTGGCAGTGACAGGGACCACAGATACGCAGTATTTT.

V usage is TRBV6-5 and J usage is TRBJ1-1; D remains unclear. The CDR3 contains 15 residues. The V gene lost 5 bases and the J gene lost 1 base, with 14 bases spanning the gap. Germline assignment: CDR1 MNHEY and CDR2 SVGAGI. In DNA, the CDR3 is TGTGCCAGCAGTCACTACTTACCGGGGAACACTGAAGCTTTCTTT. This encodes CASSHYLPGNTEAFF.

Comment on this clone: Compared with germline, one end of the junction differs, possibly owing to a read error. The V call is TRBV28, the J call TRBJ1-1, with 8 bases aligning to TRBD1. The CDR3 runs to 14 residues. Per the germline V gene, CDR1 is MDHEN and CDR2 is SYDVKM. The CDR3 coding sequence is TGTGCCAGCAGTATGGACAGGGTGAAGACTGAAGCTTTCTTT. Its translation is CASSMDRVKTEAFF.

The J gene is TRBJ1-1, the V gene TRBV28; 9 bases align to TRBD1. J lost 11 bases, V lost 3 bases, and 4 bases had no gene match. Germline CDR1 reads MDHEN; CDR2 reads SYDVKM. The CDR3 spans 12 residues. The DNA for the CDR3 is TGTGCCAGCAGTTTGGGACAGGGAGTGGCTTTCTTT. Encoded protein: CASSLGQGVAFF.

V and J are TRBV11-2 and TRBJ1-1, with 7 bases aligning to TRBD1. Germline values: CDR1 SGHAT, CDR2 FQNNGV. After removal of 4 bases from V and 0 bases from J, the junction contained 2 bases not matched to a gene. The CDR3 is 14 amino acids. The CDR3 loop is CASSSGQLNTEAFF. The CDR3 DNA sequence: TGTGCCAGCAGCTCGGGACAGCTGAACACTGAAGCTTTCTTT.

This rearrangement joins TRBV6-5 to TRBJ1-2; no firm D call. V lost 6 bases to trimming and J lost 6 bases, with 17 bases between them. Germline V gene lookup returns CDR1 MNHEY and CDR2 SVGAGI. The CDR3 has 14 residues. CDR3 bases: TGTGCCAGCAGCACTAGGACCGGCCGGAATGGCTACACCTTC. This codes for CASSTRTGRNGYTF.

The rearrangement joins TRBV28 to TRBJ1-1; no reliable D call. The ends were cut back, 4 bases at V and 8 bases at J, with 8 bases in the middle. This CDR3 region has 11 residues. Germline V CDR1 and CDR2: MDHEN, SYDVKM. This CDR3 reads CASSSGLEAFF. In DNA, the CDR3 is TGTGCCAGCAGTTCCGGACTGGAAGCTTTCTTT.

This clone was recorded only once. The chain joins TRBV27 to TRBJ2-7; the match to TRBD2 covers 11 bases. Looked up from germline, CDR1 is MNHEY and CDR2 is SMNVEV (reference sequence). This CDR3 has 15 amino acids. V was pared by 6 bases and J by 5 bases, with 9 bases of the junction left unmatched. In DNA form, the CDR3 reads TGTGCCAGCAGCCGAATTAGCGGGGGGGCCCACGAGCAGTACTTC. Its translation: CASSRISGGAHEQYF.

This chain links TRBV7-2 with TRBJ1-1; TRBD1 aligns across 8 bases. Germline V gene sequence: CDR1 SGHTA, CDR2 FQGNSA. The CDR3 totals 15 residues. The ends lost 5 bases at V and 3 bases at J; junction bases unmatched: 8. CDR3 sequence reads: CASSGWTGRHTEAFF. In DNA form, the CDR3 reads TGTGCCAGCAGCGGGTGGACAGGGAGGCACACTGAAGCTTTCTTT. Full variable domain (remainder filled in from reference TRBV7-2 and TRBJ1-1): GAGVSQSPSNKVTEKGKDVELRCDPISGHTALYWYRQSLGQGLEFLIYFQGNSAPDKSGLPSDRFSAERTGGSVSTLTIQRTQQEDSAVYLCASSGWTGRHTEAFFGQGTRLTVV.

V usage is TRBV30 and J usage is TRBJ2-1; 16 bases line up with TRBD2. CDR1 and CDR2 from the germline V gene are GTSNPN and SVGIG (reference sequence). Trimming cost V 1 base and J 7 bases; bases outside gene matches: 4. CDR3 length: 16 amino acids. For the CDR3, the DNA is TGTGCCTGGAGTGCGACGGGACTAGCGGGAGGGAATGAGCAGTTCTTC. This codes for CAWSATGLAGGNEQFF.

DNA of the CDR3: TGTGCCATCAGTGAGTATACCGGGACACAGTACTACGAGCAGTACTTC. Translation: CAISEYTGTQYYEQYF. The V call is TRBV10-3, the J call TRBJ2-7; TRBD1 is a possible D gene (6 bases). With 1 base removed from V and 3 bases from J, the gap between germline ends came to 16 bases. This CDR3 contains 16 residues. Germline-derived CDR1 and CDR2 are ENHRY and SYGVKD.